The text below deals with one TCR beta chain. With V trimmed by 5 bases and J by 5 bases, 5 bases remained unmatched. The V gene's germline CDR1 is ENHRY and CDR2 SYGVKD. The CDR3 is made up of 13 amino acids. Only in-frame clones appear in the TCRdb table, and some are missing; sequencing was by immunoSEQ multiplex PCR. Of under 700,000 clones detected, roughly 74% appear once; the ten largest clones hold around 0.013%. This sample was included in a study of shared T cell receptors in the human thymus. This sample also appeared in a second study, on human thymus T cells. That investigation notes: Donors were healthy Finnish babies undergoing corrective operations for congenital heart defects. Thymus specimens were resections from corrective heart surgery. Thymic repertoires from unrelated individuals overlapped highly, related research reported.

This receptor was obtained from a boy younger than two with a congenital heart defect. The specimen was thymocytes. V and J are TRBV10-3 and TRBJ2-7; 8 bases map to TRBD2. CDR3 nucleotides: TGTGCCATCAGTCCTGACGGGAGGGACGAGCAGTACTTC. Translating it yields CAISPDGRDEQYF.